One T cell receptor beta chain is described in this entry. The antigen remains unidentified. This specimen includes other DNA sequences encoding the same CDR3. The data belong to a study of shared clonotypes between healthy human individuals. Study details: Ranging from 18 to 49 in age, donors were a couple of women and three men.

Overall study results and limits: Non-shared clonotypes were found to have lower generation probabilities than the clonotypes that were shared by all four of the sorted-subset donors.

Assay used: immunoSEQ multiplex PCR; TCRdb lists only in-frame clones, some missing. There are a few million clones in the sample; approximately 94% occur only once, and 0.13% to 0.15% lies in the top ten. The sequencing input was naive CD4+ T cells sorted from blood. Stated subset: CD45RA+ positively selected. This clonotype originated in a man aged 18-30 years in good health.

CDR3 DNA: TGCGCCAGCAGCTTGGGGGGCAATAGCAATCAGCCCCAGCATTTT. Its translation: CASSLGGNSNQPQHF. V and J are TRBV5-1 and TRBJ1-5, with TRBD1 as a possible D gene (5 bases). Germline CDR1 reads SGHRS; CDR2 reads YFSETQ. The CDR3 runs 15 residues. Trimming removed 0 bases from V and 0 bases from J, with 7 bases in between.